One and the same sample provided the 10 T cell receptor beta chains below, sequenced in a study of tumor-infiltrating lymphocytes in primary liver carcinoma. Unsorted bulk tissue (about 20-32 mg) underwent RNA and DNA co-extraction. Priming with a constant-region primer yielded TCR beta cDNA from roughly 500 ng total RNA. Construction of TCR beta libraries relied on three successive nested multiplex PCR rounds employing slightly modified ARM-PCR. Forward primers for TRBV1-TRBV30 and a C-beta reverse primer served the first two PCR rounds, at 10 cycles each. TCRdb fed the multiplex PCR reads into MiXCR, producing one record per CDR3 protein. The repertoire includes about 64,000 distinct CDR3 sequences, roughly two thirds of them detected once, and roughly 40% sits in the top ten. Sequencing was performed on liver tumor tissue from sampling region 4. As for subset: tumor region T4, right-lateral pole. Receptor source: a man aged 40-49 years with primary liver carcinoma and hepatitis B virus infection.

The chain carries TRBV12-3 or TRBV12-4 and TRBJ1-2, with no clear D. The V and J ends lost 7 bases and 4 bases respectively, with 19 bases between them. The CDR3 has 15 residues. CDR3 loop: CASKTRDSTCYGYTF. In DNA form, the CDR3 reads TGTGCCAGCAAAACGCGAGACTCGACCTGCTATGGCTACACCTTC.

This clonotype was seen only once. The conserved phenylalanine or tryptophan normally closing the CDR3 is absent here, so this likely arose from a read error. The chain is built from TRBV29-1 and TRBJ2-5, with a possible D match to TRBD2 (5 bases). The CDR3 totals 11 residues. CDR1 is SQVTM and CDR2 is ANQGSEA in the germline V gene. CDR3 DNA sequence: TGCGAGGGAAATGCAGAGGGGACCCAGTACTTG. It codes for CEGNAEGTQYL.

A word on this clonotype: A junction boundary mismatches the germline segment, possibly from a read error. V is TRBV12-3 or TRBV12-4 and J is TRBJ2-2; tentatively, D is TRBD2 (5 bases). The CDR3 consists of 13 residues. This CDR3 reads CVSSDYSTGELFF. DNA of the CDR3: TGTGTCAGCAGCGACTACTCCACCGGGGAGCTGTTTTTT.

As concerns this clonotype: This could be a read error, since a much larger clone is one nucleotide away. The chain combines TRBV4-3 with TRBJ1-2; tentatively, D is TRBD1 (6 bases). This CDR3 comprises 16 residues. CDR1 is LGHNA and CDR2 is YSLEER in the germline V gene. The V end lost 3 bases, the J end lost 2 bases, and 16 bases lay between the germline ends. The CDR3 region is CASSHAGARRNYGYTF. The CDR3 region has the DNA TGCGCCAGCAGCCATGCAGGGGCAAGGAGGAACTATGGCTACACCTTC.

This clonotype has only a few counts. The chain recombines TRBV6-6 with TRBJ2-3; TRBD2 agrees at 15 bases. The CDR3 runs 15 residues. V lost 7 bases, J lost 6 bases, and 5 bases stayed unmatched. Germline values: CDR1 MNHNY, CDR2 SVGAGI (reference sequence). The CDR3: CASKGTSGRTDTQYF. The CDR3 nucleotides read TGTGCCAGCAAAGGGACTAGCGGGAGGACGGATACGCAGTATTTT.

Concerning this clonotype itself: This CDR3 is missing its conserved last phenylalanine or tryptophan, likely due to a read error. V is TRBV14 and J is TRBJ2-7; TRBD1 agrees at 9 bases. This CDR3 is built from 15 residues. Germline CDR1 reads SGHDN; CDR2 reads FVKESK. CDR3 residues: CASSRPGQGSYGQYS. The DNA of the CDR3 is TGTGCCAGCAGCCGACCGGGACAGGGCTCCTACGGGCAGTACTCC.

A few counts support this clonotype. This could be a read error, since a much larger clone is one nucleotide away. The CDR3 DNA sequence: TGTGCCAGCAGCTTAGCGGAGACAATCATGAACACTGAAGCTTTCTTT. This encodes CASSLAETIMNTEAFF. The chain employs TRBV7-9 and TRBJ1-1; D is ambiguous. The CDR3 covers 16 residues. The germline V and J ends were trimmed by 0 bases and 0 bases, with 11 bases remaining between them. Germline V lookup: CDR1 SEHNR, CDR2 FQNEAQ (reference sequence).

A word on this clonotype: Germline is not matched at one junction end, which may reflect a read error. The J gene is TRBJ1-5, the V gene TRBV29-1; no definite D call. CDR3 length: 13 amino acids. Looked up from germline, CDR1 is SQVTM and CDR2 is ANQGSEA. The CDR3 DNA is TGCAGCGTTGATTTAGGCGTAGATCAGCCCCAGCTTTTT. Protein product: CSVDLGVDQPQLF.

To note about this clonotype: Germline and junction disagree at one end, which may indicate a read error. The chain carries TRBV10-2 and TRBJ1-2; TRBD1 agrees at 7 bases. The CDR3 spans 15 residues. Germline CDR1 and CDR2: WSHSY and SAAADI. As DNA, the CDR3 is TGCGCCAGCGGTGACACAGGGGAGCTTTACTATGGCTACACCTTC. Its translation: CASGDTGELYYGYTF.

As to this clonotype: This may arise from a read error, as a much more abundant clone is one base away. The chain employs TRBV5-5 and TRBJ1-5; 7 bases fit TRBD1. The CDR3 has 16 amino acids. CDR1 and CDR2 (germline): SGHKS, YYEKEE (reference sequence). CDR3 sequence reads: CASSSGQTISNRPQHF. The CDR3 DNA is TGTGCCAGCAGCTCGGGACAGACGATTAGCAATCGGCCCCAGCATTTT.